A single sample gave rise to the 20 T cell receptor beta chains below, sequenced in a study of Graves' ophthalmopathy and Graves' hyperthyroidism. The authors amplified TCR beta CDR3 regions, and they did so from RNA transcripts for repertoire sequencing. HTBI-primed first-round RT-PCR preceded second-round multiplex PCR. One entry per CDR3 protein, called by TCRdb with MiXCR from the multiplex PCR reads. This sample has 660,000 or so distinct CDR3 sequences; about two fifths occur once, and the top ten carry under 3.5%. The material sequenced was peripheral blood. These receptors all come from an adult man with Graves' ophthalmopathy.

This clonotype was counted many times. The V call is TRBV25-1, the J call TRBJ1-2, with D uncertain. With 0 bases removed from V and 1 base from J, the gap between germline ends came to 6 bases. The CDR3 is 14 amino acids. Germline V CDR1 and CDR2: MGHDK, SYGVNS. The CDR3 bases are TGTGCCAGCAGTGAATACGGATTTAACTATGGCTACACCTTC. Translation: CASSEYGFNYGYTF.

This sequence joins TRBV29-1 and TRBJ2-6, with D tentatively TRBD2 (6 bases). Trimming shortened V by 7 bases and J by 10 bases, and 8 bases separated the two germline ends. Per the germline V gene, CDR1 is SQVTM and CDR2 is ANQGSEA. This CDR3 contains 10 residues. CDR3 loop: CSGGVNVLTF. Written as DNA, the CDR3 is TGCAGCGGGGGGGTTAACGTCCTGACTTTC.

Worth noting for this clonotype: A much larger clone differs from this one at a single base, so this may be a read error. This rearrangement joins TRBV13 to TRBJ1-1; TRBD1 is a possible D gene (5 bases). Deletions cut 4 bases from V and 7 bases from J, with 10 bases between. The CDR3 extends over 12 amino acids. Germline V lookup: CDR1 PRHDT, CDR2 FYEKMQ (reference sequence). The CDR3 sequence: CASSSGSSEAFF. CDR3 nucleotide sequence: TGTGCCAGCAGCTCAGGGTCCAGTGAAGCTTTCTTT.

V gene TRBV10-3 combines with J gene TRBJ2-2, with D possibly matching TRBD1 (5 bases). With 4 bases removed from V and 7 bases from J, the gap between germline ends came to 16 bases. The CDR3 extends over 15 amino acids. Germline V gene lookup returns CDR1 ENHRY and CDR2 SYGVKD. The CDR3 DNA reads as TGTGCCATCAGTGCCAGCAGCCTCGACAGCGGGGAGCTGTTTTTT. Translation gives CAISASSLDSGELFF.

This clonotype was counted many times. CDR3 in amino acids: CASSRGRGGETQYF. CDR3 DNA: TGTGCCAGCAGCAGAGGGAGAGGGGGAGAGACCCAGTACTTC. V and J are TRBV9 and TRBJ2-5; tentative D call: TRBD1 (6 bases). There are 14 residues in the CDR3. Germline CDR1 and CDR2: SGDLS and YYNGEE. The V end was cut by 4 bases, the J end by 4 bases, with 14 bases between.

There are many counts of this clonotype. The chain joins TRBV25-1 to TRBJ2-7, with D possibly TRBD2 on 5 matching bases. Germline V gives CDR1 MGHDK, CDR2 SYGVNS. CDR3 size: 13 residues. V dropped 7 bases and J dropped 3 bases, with 13 bases sitting between them. The chain's CDR3 is CASIASGDYEQYF. DNA of the CDR3: TGTGCCAGCATCGCGAGCGGCGACTACGAGCAGTACTTC.

CDR3 DNA: TGCAGCTTGGGCAGCGTTAACTATGGCTACACCTTC. Translated: CSLGSVNYGYTF. The gene calls are TRBV29-1 and TRBJ1-2; no firm D call. Germline V CDR1 and CDR2: SQVTM, ANQGSEA. Between the trimmed V and J ends, which lost 8 bases and 1 base, there was a span of 11 bases. The CDR3 covers 12 residues.

There are many counts of this clonotype. The chain links TRBV11-1 to TRBJ2-7; D possibly uses TRBD1 or TRBD2 (5 bases each). CDR1 and CDR2 (germline): SGHAT, FQDESV (reference sequence). The CDR3 loop spans 14 amino acids. V was clipped by 5 bases and J by 2 bases, with 13 bases between them. This CDR3 is CASSPRGVAYEQYF. The CDR3 DNA is TGTGCCAGCAGCCCAAGAGGGGTGGCCTACGAGCAGTACTTC.

This clonotype came up many times. The V and J genes are TRBV20-1 and TRBJ2-7; possible D gene TRBD2, 5 bases. This CDR3 has 13 amino acids. V shed 3 bases and J shed 0 bases, with 9 bases lying between them. Germline CDR1 DFQATT, CDR2 SNEGSKA (reference sequence). The CDR3 nucleotides read TGCAGTGCTAGCGCAGACTACTCCTACGAGCAGTACTTC. Translated, it gives CSASADYSYEQYF.

The chain recombines TRBV10-3 with TRBJ1-4, with a possible D match to TRBD1 (5 bases). The germline V gene encodes CDR1 ENHRY and CDR2 SYGVKD. Trimming took off 6 bases at V and 7 bases at J, with 18 bases between the two ends. CDR3 length equals 15 residues. CDR3 DNA sequence: TGTGCCATCAGCCGTGGCCTAGCGGGGACTGAAAAACTGTTTTTT. It codes for CAISRGLAGTEKLFF.

Concerning this clonotype: With a much larger clone just one base away, this may be a read error. The rearrangement links TRBV7-9 to TRBJ1-3; no reliable D call. Between the trimmed V and J ends, which lost 4 bases and 0 bases, there was a span of 10 bases. Germline CDR1 is SEHNR and CDR2 is FQNEAQ (reference sequence). The CDR3 totals 15 residues. As DNA, the CDR3 is TGTGCCAGCAGCTCGCACGGGTCCTCTGGAAACACCATATATTTT. Residues: CASSSHGSSGNTIYF.

This clonotype was observed many times. The chain links TRBV2 to TRBJ2-7; no clear D. The CDR3 runs 10 residues. V was cut by 5 bases and J by 6 bases, with 5 bases left in between. CDR1 is SNHLY and CDR2 is FYNNEI in the germline V gene. This CDR3 reads CASSSGEQYF. The CDR3 DNA reads TGTGCCAGCAGTTCCGGCGAGCAGTACTTC. Based on the CDR3 plus reference TRBV2 and TRBJ2-7, the full variable domain is EPEVTQTPSHQVTQMGQEVILRCVPISNHLYFYWYRQILGQKVEFLVSFYNNEISEKSEIFDDQFSVERPDGSNFTLKIRSTKLEDSAMYFCASSSGEQYFGPGTRLTVT.

V is TRBV2 and J is TRBJ2-1; TRBD2 aligns across 14 bases. Trimming took 6 bases from V and 6 from J; bases not matched to a gene: 4. This CDR3 contains 15 residues. CDR1 is SNHLY and CDR2 is FYNNEI in the germline V gene. CDR3 sequence: CASRAGTSGSNEQFF. For the CDR3, the DNA is TGTGCCAGCAGGGCCGGGACTAGCGGGAGCAATGAGCAGTTCTTC.

This rearrangement joins TRBV10-3 to TRBJ1-4; tentatively, D is TRBD1 (6 bases). The V gene lost 3 bases and the J gene lost 7 bases, with 12 bases spanning the gap. This CDR3 region has 14 residues. Germline loops: CDR1 ENHRY, CDR2 SYGVKD. DNA of the CDR3: TGTGCCATCAGTGAAGACAGGTTAAGTGAAAAACTGTTTTTT. Its translation is CAISEDRLSEKLFF.

This clonotype was counted at least ten times. The chain is built from TRBV7-9 and TRBJ1-5; D is undetermined. Germline V gene data show CDR1 as SEHNR and CDR2 as FQNEAQ (reference sequence). Trimming pared 2 bases from V and 3 bases from J, leaving 5 bases between. This CDR3 is 13 amino acids long. The CDR3 sequence: CASSLPPNQPQHF. CDR3 nucleotides: TGTGCCAGCAGCTTACCCCCCAATCAGCCCCAGCATTTT.

This clonotype has more than one count but fewer than ten. The chain carries TRBV5-1 and TRBJ2-7; tentative D call: TRBD1 (5 bases). The germline CDR1 and CDR2 sequences are SGHRS and YFSETQ. The CDR3 is made up of 14 amino acids. V lost 0 bases, J lost 4 bases, and 11 bases lay in between. CDR3 nucleotides: TGCGCCAGCAGCTTGGTACGGACATCGTACGAGCAGTACTTC. Protein product: CASSLVRTSYEQYF.

This clonotype was seen repeatedly, ten times or more. V usage is TRBV19 and J usage is TRBJ1-2; D is ambiguous. From germline, CDR1 is LNHDA and CDR2 SQIVND (reference sequence). Trimming pared 5 bases from V and 8 bases from J, leaving 15 bases between. The CDR3 is made up of 13 amino acids. In nucleotides, the CDR3 is TGTGCCAGTAGTCTCGACAATCAGTTGGGCTACACCTTC. Its translation is CASSLDNQLGYTF.

This clonotype appeared many times. This sequence joins TRBV7-9 and TRBJ2-2; D unclear. The CDR3 consists of 14 residues. Trimming stripped 6 bases from V and 1 base from J, with 9 bases between. Germline V gene data show CDR1 as SEHNR and CDR2 as FQNEAQ (reference sequence). The CDR3 DNA follows: TGTGCCAGCAGGACGGACGGGAACACCGGGGAGCTGTTTTTT. Protein: CASRTDGNTGELFF.

This clonotype was recorded at least ten times. The chain employs TRBV6-4 and TRBJ1-6; D not resolved. The germline V and J ends were trimmed by 5 bases and 10 bases, with 12 bases remaining between them. Per the germline V gene, CDR1 is MRHNA and CDR2 is SNTAGT. The CDR3 contains 13 residues. DNA of the CDR3: TGTGCCAGCAGTTCCACTTCCAACTCACCCCTCCACTTT. Encoded protein: CASSSTSNSPLHF.

This clonotype has just a few counts. The rearrangement joins TRBV24-1 to TRBJ2-2, with D possibly being TRBD2 (6 bases). The CDR3 loop spans 14 amino acids. CDR1 is KGHDR, CDR2 SFDVKD, per germline. The V end lost 11 bases, the J end lost 3 bases, and 15 bases lay between the germline ends. CDR3: CASSGQRDTGELFF. CDR3 in DNA: TGTGCCAGCTCAGGTCAGCGGGACACCGGGGAGCTGTTTTTT.